This is a list of T cell receptor beta chains from one sample in a study of blood T cell repertoires in COVID-19. Profiling relied on immunoSEQ multiplex PCR, and the TCRdb table lists in-frame clones only, not all of them. This table has about 440,000 clones, nearly 90% appearing once. The sequenced sample consisted of PBMCs or T cells enriched from blood (not recorded which). The receptors shown here come from a woman aged 18-30 years with acute COVID-19. Each CDR3 is given with its conserved first and last residue. The D gene is left open where the match is weak. Clone sizes are given selectively: once, few, many, or a class where the clone is expanded.

J gene | clone size | D gene | V gene | CDR3 protein | CDR3 DNA
TRBJ1-2 | once | TRBD1 | TRBV10-3 | CAISDEGAGGYTF | TGTGCCATCAGTGATGAGGGGGCGGGTGGCTACACCTTC
TRBJ2-2 | NA | NA | TRBV5-1 | CASSGDRTGELFF | TGCGCCAGCAGCGGCGACAGGACCGGGGAGCTGTTTTTT
TRBJ2-7 | NA | NA | TRBV27 | CASSSPGGYEQYF | TGTGCCAGCAGTTCCCCCGGCGGCTACGAGCAGTACTTC
TRBJ1-4 | NA | TRBD1 | TRBV27 | CASGTATNEKLFF | TGTGCCAGCGGGACAGCAACTAATGAAAAACTGTTTTTT
TRBJ2-5 | NA | NA | TRBV11-2 | CASSLDTSETQYF | TGTGCCAGCAGCTTAGATACGAGCGAGACCCAGTACTTC
TRBJ2-5 | NA | NA | TRBV12-3/TRBV12-4 | CASSLGPRETQYF | TGTGCCAGCAGTTTAGGTCCACGGGAGACCCAGTACTTC
TRBJ2-1 | NA | NA | TRBV28 | CASSLSEGDLYNEQFF | TGTGCCAGCAGTTTATCGGAGGGAGATTTATACAATGAGCAGTTCTTC
TRBJ1-1 | once | NA | TRBV11-3 | CASSLIGNTEAFF | TGTGCCAGCAGCTTAATCGGTAACACTGAAGCTTTCTTT
TRBJ2-1 | once | TRBD2 | TRBV27 | CASRPTTSGGEQFF | TGTGCCAGCAGGCCCACTACTAGCGGCGGTGAGCAGTTCTTC
TRBJ2-1 | NA | TRBD2 | TRBV5-1 | CASKKVGLAGIREQFF | TGCGCCAGCAAAAAGGTGGGACTAGCGGGGATTCGGGAGCAGTTCTTC
TRBJ1-6 | NA | NA | TRBV7-8 | CASTITGIDNSPLHF | TGTGCCAGCACCATTACAGGGATCGATAATTCACCCCTCCACTTT
TRBJ1-2 | NA | NA | TRBV27 | CASFTGPQVDSYGYTF | TGTGCCAGCTTCACAGGGCCCCAAGTAGATTCCTATGGCTACACCTTC
TRBJ2-7 | NA | TRBD2 | TRBV14 | CASSQDMSSGAYEQYF | TGTGCCAGCAGCCAAGATATGTCTAGCGGGGCCTACGAGCAGTACTTC
TRBJ2-7 | NA | TRBD1 | TRBV10-1 | CASSEKRQGNYEQYF | TGCGCCAGCAGTGAGAAACGACAGGGTAACTACGAGCAGTACTTC
TRBJ2-7 | NA | NA | TRBV14 | CASSQERDSSYEQYF | TGTGCCAGCAGCCAAGAGCGGGACAGCTCCTACGAGCAGTACTTC
TRBJ2-1 | NA | TRBD2 | TRBV7-9 | CASSLVTSRAYNEQFF | TGTGCCAGCAGCTTAGTGACTAGCCGTGCATACAATGAGCAGTTCTTC
TRBJ2-6 | NA | TRBD1 | TRBV19 | CASRDRGFSGANVLTF | TGTGCCAGCCGGGACAGGGGCTTCTCTGGGGCCAACGTCCTGACTTTC
TRBJ2-7 | NA | TRBD2 | TRBV25-1 | CASSDPRWTSGTSYEQYF | TGTGCCAGCAGTGACCCTAGGTGGACTAGCGGGACCTCCTACGAGCAGTACTTC
TRBJ2-7 | NA | TRBD1 | TRBV2 | CASSPRTGSYEQYF | TGTGCCAGCAGTCCTCGGACAGGCTCCTACGAGCAGTACTTC
TRBJ2-7 | NA | NA | TRBV2 | CASEQARSYEQYF | TGTGCCAGCGAACAAGCGCGTTCCTACGAGCAGTACTTC
TRBJ2-7 | NA | TRBD2 | TRBV6-1 | CASSLAGAEQYF | TGTGCCAGCAGTCTAGCGGGAGCCGAGCAGTACTTC
TRBJ2-1 | NA | NA | TRBV11-2 | CASSLVVDSTNEQFF | TGTGCCAGCAGCTTAGTAGTCGACTCAACCAATGAGCAGTTCTTC
TRBJ2-7 | few | TRBD2 | TRBV4-3 | CASSTTSGVYEQYF | TGCGCCAGCAGCACGACTAGCGGGGTATACGAGCAGTACTTC
TRBJ1-6 | few | TRBD1 | TRBV28 | CASRETGYWNSPLHF | TGTGCCAGCAGGGAGACAGGGTATTGGAATTCACCCCTCCACTTT
TRBJ2-2 | NA | NA | TRBV5-4 | CASSLDRGTGELFF | TGTGCCAGCAGCTTGGACCGGGGCACCGGGGAGCTGTTTTTT
TRBJ2-1 | NA | TRBD2 | TRBV3-1/TRBV3-2 | CASSRGGGMYNEQFF | TGTGCCAGCAGTCGGGGGGGAGGGATGTACAATGAGCAGTTCTTC
TRBJ1-6 | NA | NA | TRBV27 | CASSLEAVNSPLHF | TGTGCCAGCAGTTTAGAGGCAGTAAATTCACCCCTCCACTTT
TRBJ2-3 | once | NA | TRBV29-1 | CSVSGFPHTNTQYF | TGCAGCGTTTCAGGTTTCCCCCACACGAATACGCAGTATTTT
TRBJ2-1 | once | TRBD1 | TRBV19 | CASSAGQGISYNEQFF | TGTGCCAGTAGTGCGGGACAGGGGATCTCCTACAATGAGCAGTTCTTC
TRBJ1-5 | once | NA | TRBV10-2 | CASSEGTFNQPQHF | TGCGCCAGCAGTGAAGGGACTTTCAATCAGCCCCAGCATTTT
TRBJ2-1 | NA | NA | TRBV11-2 | CASSLGRDFVNEQFF | TGTGCCAGCAGCTTAGGCAGGGATTTTGTCAATGAGCAGTTCTTC
TRBJ2-2 | NA | TRBD2 | TRBV9 | CASSIATSGGVTGELFF | TGTGCCAGCAGCATCGCGACTAGCGGGGGGGTCACCGGGGAGCTGTTTTTT
TRBJ2-7 | NA | NA | TRBV4-2 | CASSQDWDTTYEQYF | TGTGCCAGCAGCCAAGATTGGGACACAACCTACGAGCAGTACTTC
TRBJ2-1 | NA | TRBD2 | TRBV11-2 | CASSPRLAVYNEQFF | TGTGCCAGCAGCCCACGACTAGCGGTTTACAATGAGCAGTTCTTC
TRBJ2-7 | NA | NA | TRBV5-1 | CASSQVGVHEQYF | TGCGCCAGCAGCCAGGTAGGGGTCCACGAGCAGTACTTC
TRBJ1-2 | NA | NA | TRBV2 | CASSEVTNYGYTF | TGTGCCAGCAGTGAAGTCACTAACTATGGCTACACCTTC
TRBJ1-4 | NA | TRBD1 | TRBV9 | CASSRDSTNEKLFF | TGTGCCAGCAGCCGGGACAGCACTAATGAAAAACTGTTTTTT
TRBJ1-6 | NA | NA | TRBV7-9 | CASSTQAGQNQISPLHF | TGTGCCAGCAGCACACAGGCAGGACAGAATCAAATTTCACCCCTCCACTTT
TRBJ1-1 | NA | TRBD1 | TRBV10-2 | CASSAYRGVNTEAFF | TGCGCCAGCAGTGCATACAGGGGGGTGAACACTGAAGCTTTCTTT
TRBJ2-2 | NA | NA | TRBV14 | CASSQALRTGELFF | TGTGCCAGCAGCCAAGCCTTGCGCACCGGGGAGCTGTTTTTT
TRBJ1-2 | NA | NA | TRBV6-5 | CASSYTSGGAGYTF | TGTGCCAGCAGTTACACCTCCGGCGGGGCTGGCTACACCTTC
TRBJ1-5 | few | TRBD1 | TRBV13 | CASSSTGRNQPQHF | TGTGCCAGCAGCTCGACAGGGCGCAATCAGCCCCAGCATTTT